The 20 T cell receptor beta chains below were found in one sample sequenced in a study of blood T cell repertoires in COVID-19. Sequenced by immunoSEQ multiplex PCR; TCRdb stores in-frame clones only, minus some. The sample has 200,000 to 250,000 clones, over 80% seen once. Sequenced material: peripheral blood. All receptors come from a young man who had recovered from COVID-19.

The gene calls are TRBV6-2 or TRBV6-3 and TRBJ2-2, with 8 bases identical to TRBD1. The germline gives CDR1 MNHEY, CDR2 SVGEGT. The CDR3 has 15 residues. The junction had 6 bases not matched to a gene; V was cut back by 6 bases and J by 3 bases. CDR3 sequence: CASSGQGSYTGELFF. The DNA for the CDR3 is TGTGCCAGCAGCGGACAGGGTTCGTACACCGGGGAGCTGTTTTTT.

The chain links TRBV5-1 to TRBJ1-2; 8 bases fit TRBD1. Germline V gives CDR1 SGHRS, CDR2 YFSETQ. There are 14 residues in the CDR3. V lost 3 bases, J lost 5 bases, and 6 bases stayed unmatched. The CDR3 protein is CASSSETGEYGYTF. CDR3 bases: TGCGCCAGCAGCTCAGAGACAGGGGAGTATGGCTACACCTTC.

The chain combines TRBV18 with TRBJ1-2; 7 bases are shared with TRBD1. The V gene's germline CDR1 is KGHSH and CDR2 LQKENI. V lost 3 bases and J lost 8; bases outside the gene matches: 9. The CDR3 runs to 14 residues. The CDR3 sequence is CASSPNRQGEGYTF. In DNA form, the CDR3 reads TGTGCCAGCTCACCTAATCGACAGGGTGAAGGCTACACCTTC.

In DNA form, the CDR3 reads TGTGCCAGCTCACGCGGGACTAGCGGGGGTGAGACCCAGTACTTC. Translated, it gives CASSRGTSGGETQYF. V usage is TRBV18 and J usage is TRBJ2-5; 14 bases line up with TRBD2. V shed 4 bases, J shed 5 bases, and the junction held 3 bases outside the gene matches. This CDR3 is built from 15 residues. CDR1 and CDR2 from the germline V gene are KGHSH and LQKENI.

V usage is TRBV5-4 and J usage is TRBJ2-7, with D perhaps matching TRBD1 (6 bases). V was clipped by 2 bases and J by 5 bases, with 14 bases between them. The CDR3 runs 14 residues. Germline assignment: CDR1 SGHNT and CDR2 YYREEE (reference sequence). The CDR3 DNA reads as TGTGCCAGCAGCTTCCTACAGGGAAGGGACGAGCAGTACTTC. Its translation is CASSFLQGRDEQYF.

The rearrangement joins TRBV5-4 to TRBJ1-6, with D possibly TRBD1 on 5 matching bases. Germline CDR1 and CDR2: SGHNT and YYREEE (reference sequence). The germline V and J ends were trimmed by 0 bases and 8 bases, with 12 bases remaining between them. This CDR3 has 15 amino acids. CDR3 region: CASSLGGAADSPLHF. As DNA, the CDR3 is TGTGCCAGCAGCTTGGGGGGCGCCGCGGATTCACCCCTCCACTTT.

V and J are TRBV4-1 and TRBJ1-1, with 10 bases identical to TRBD1. Trimming removed 6 bases from V and 5 bases from J; junction bases left unmatched: 9. Germline V gives CDR1 MGHRA, CDR2 YSYEKL. The CDR3 runs to 15 residues. The CDR3 DNA is TGCGCCAGCAGGCGATCTCCGGGACAGGGGACTGAAGCTTTCTTT. This codes for CASRRSPGQGTEAFF.

V gene TRBV7-7 combines with J gene TRBJ2-2, with TRBD2 matching 8 bases. V lost 2 bases to trimming and J lost 2 bases; unmatched junction nucleotides: 10. Per the germline V gene, CDR1 is SSHAT and CDR2 is FNYEAQ (reference sequence). The CDR3 loop spans 18 amino acids. This chain's CDR3 is CASSLWPSGLLNTGELFF. As DNA, the CDR3 is TGTGCCAGCAGCTTATGGCCTAGCGGGCTGCTAAACACCGGGGAGCTGTTTTTT.

This clone was seen only once. CDR3 loop: CASSLGPTRETQYF. The CDR3 region has the DNA TGCGCCAGCAGCTTGGGTCCCACTAGGGAGACCCAGTACTTC. The chain carries TRBV5-1 and TRBJ2-5, with a possible D match to TRBD2 (5 bases). The CDR3 totals 14 residues. Trimming shortened V by 0 bases and J by 5 bases, and 11 bases separated the two germline ends. Germline CDR1 is SGHRS and CDR2 is YFSETQ. Filled out from reference TRBV5-1 and TRBJ2-5, the complete variable domain reads KAGVTQTPRYLIKTRGQQVTLSCSPISGHRSVSWYQQTPGQGLQFLFEYFSETQRNKGNFPGRFSGRQFSNSRSEMNVSTLELGDSALYLCASSLGPTRETQYFGPGTRLLVL.

This clone was seen just once. Here the CDR3 reads CASRPGTDNSPLHF. CDR3 sequence (DNA): TGTGCCAGCCGACCCGGGACAGATAATTCACCCCTCCACTTT. This chain links TRBV2 with TRBJ1-6, with TRBD1 identical over 7 bases. The length of the CDR3 is 14 residues. Losses at the gene ends were 8 bases for V and 5 bases for J; bases not matched to a gene: 6. Germline V gives CDR1 SNHLY, CDR2 FYNNEI.

The V gene is TRBV2, the J gene TRBJ1-1, with 10 bases fitting TRBD1. V shed 6 bases and J 2 bases; nucleotides not matched to a gene: 9. CDR1 is SNHLY, CDR2 FYNNEI, per germline. The length of the CDR3 is 16 residues. CDR3 residues: CASSGDRGQGNTEAFF. CDR3 nucleotide sequence: TGTGCCAGCAGCGGCGACAGGGGGCAAGGAAACACTGAAGCTTTCTTT.

The V and J genes are TRBV6-5 and TRBJ1-2; perhaps TRBD1 as D (6 bases). Germline lookup yields CDR1 MNHEY and CDR2 SVGAGI. Trimming took off 0 bases at V and 4 bases at J, with 12 bases between the two ends. The CDR3 has 15 residues. CDR3 nucleotides: TGTGCCAGCAGTTACTCAGGGGGGGGTGGCTATGGCTACACCTTC. Its translation is CASSYSGGGGYGYTF.

The chain carries TRBV6-5 and TRBJ1-1; D is unclear. Per the germline V gene, CDR1 is MNHEY and CDR2 is SVGAGI. V lost 8 bases and J 0 bases, leaving 10 bases between the germline ends. CDR3 size: 13 residues. The CDR3 reads CASYRFLNTEAFF. In DNA, the CDR3 is TGTGCCAGCTACCGGTTCCTGAACACTGAAGCTTTCTTT.

The chain carries TRBV20-1 and TRBJ2-1; D is uncertain. This CDR3 contains 14 residues. The ends were cut back, 3 bases at V and 6 bases at J, with 15 bases in the middle. Germline V CDR1 and CDR2: DFQATT, SNEGSKA (reference sequence). CDR3 nucleotides: TGCAGTGCTAGTCCGTACCCCCCCGGCAATGAGCAGTTCTTC. The encoded protein is CSASPYPPGNEQFF.

The chain joins TRBV2 to TRBJ1-4; 8 nucleotides match TRBD1. The V segment lost 9 bases and the J segment 5 bases; nucleotides outside the gene matches: 8. CDR1 is SNHLY and CDR2 is FYNNEI in the germline V gene. The length of the CDR3 is 14 residues. CDR3 amino acids: CASTMYRGNEKLFF. The DNA for the CDR3 is TGTGCCAGTACCATGTACAGGGGGAATGAAAAACTGTTTTTT. The whole variable domain, filled in from reference TRBV2 and TRBJ1-4, reads EPEVTQTPSHQVTQMGQEVILRCVPISNHLYFYWYRQILGQKVEFLVSFYNNEISEKSEIFDDQFSVERPDGSNFTLKIRSTKLEDSAMYFCASTMYRGNEKLFFGSGTQLSVL.

V and J are TRBV11-2 and TRBJ2-6; the D is unclear. V lost 5 bases, J lost 1 base, and 6 bases lay in between. CDR1 and CDR2 from the germline V gene are SGHAT and FQNNGV. CDR3 length: 14 residues. CDR3 in amino acids: CASSRDSGANVLTF. CDR3 nucleotides: TGTGCCAGCAGCCGAGATTCTGGGGCCAACGTCCTGACTTTC.

This chain links TRBV6-5 with TRBJ2-7, with 7 bases matching TRBD1. This CDR3 comprises 16 residues. Germline V gene data show CDR1 as MNHEY and CDR2 as SVGAGI. V lost 2 bases to trimming and J lost 1 base; unmatched junction nucleotides: 8. The CDR3 DNA reads TGTGCCAGCAGTTACAGGAGAAGGGGGCCTTCCTACGAGCAGTACTTC. Protein sequence: CASSYRRRGPSYEQYF.

The chain is built from TRBV3-1 (or the pseudogene TRBV3-2) and TRBJ2-2, with a tentative D call TRBD2 (5 bases). The CDR3 covers 17 residues. Germline V gene lookup returns CDR1 LGHDT and CDR2 YNNKEL (reference sequence). V was pared by 0 bases and J by 8 bases, with 19 bases between. CDR3 nucleotides: TGTGCCAGCAGCCAAGATCAGGTGCTAGCCGTTCTTGGGGAGCTGTTTTTT. Protein product: CASSQDQVLAVLGELFF.

The V and J genes are TRBV5-4 and TRBJ2-1; D might be TRBD2 (6 bases). This CDR3 region has 15 residues. Trimming cost V 0 bases and J 2 bases, with 9 bases left between them. Germline CDR1 and CDR2: SGHNT and YYREEE (reference sequence). The CDR3 sequence is CASSLGPGAYNEQFF. The CDR3 region has the DNA TGTGCCAGCAGCTTGGGGCCGGGGGCCTACAATGAGCAGTTCTTC.

The chain joins TRBV28 to TRBJ2-7; D is possibly TRBD1 (5 bases). The germline V gene has CDR1 MDHEN and CDR2 SYDVKM. This CDR3 region has 13 residues. Between the trimmed V and J ends, which lost 6 bases and 4 bases, there was a span of 13 bases. The CDR3 spells CASSPGAVYEQYV. For the CDR3, the DNA is TGTGCCAGCAGCCCTGGGGCAGTATACGAGCAGTACGTC.